The clone carrying this T cell receptor (beta chain) was seen once. This record comes from a study of sequential checkpoint blockade in melanoma. Study information: Randomization was 1:1 between first-line nivolumab→ipilimumab and ipilimumab→nivolumab.

Noted treatment: randomized to nivolumab then ipilimumab (arm A) or the reverse (arm B). No patient had prior DNA-damaging chemotherapy. From thawed PBMCs, live CD3+CD8+ cells negative for CD19 and CD56 were sorted. Germline CDR1 and CDR2: GTSNPN and SVGIG (reference sequence). Trimming took off 0 bases at V and 5 bases at J, with 7 bases between the two ends. This CDR3 is 13 amino acids long. Here immunoSEQ multiplex PCR was the method, and the copy in TCRdb shows in-frame clones only, minus some. This table has approximately 12,000 clones, approximately 62% appearing once. The input for sequencing was CD8+ T cells sorted from blood (inferred from file names), taken from a patient given nivolumab and ipilimumab in sequence. This TCR was recovered from a human donor with melanoma. This chain connects TRBV30 to TRBJ2-2, with D uncertain. The CDR3 nucleotides read TGTGCCTGGAGTGTACGGTCAACCGGGGAGCTGTTTTTT. Its protein product is CAWSVRSTGELFF. The full variable domain, with the rest looked up from reference TRBV30 and TRBJ2-2, is SQTIHQWPATLVQPVGSPLSLECTVEGTSNPNLYWYRQAAGRGLQLLFYSVGIGQISSEVPQNLSASRPQDRQFILSSKKLLLSDSGFYLCAWSVRSTGELFFGEGSRLTVL.